A selection of T cell receptor beta chains follows, all from one sample in a study of OX40 agonist ivuxolimab in advanced cancers. This table comes from immunoSEQ multiplex PCR, and its TCRdb copy is limited to in-frame clones, with some not included. The sample lists about 120,000 clones; 85% to 90% were seen once. The sequenced sample was CD4+ or CD8+ T cells sorted from blood, obtained in a trial of the OX40 agonist ivuxolimab. These receptors all come from an adult with an advanced solid tumor such as melanoma, head and neck, liver or kidney cancer. Each CDR3 is given with its conserved first and last residue.

v_call,cdr3_aa
TRBV10-3,CAIRGTGSYEQYF
TRBV18,CASSPYTDPSGNTIYF
TRBV30,CAWTSGGYEQYF
TRBV5-5,CASSTVLRGYGYTF
TRBV4-3,CASSQDMGYGYTF
TRBV7-2,CASSLGAAVNYNEQFF
TRBV7-2,CASSPPKTGELFF
TRBV30,CAWITGLSGNTIYF
TRBV5-1,CASSLDRTLGWTEAFF
TRBV9,CASSVLDSGGLGETQYF
TRBV30,CAWDRESRTLHF
TRBV7-2,CASSLSQSGGREVTQYF
TRBV7-2,CASSLIPGKDYGYTF
TRBV6-6,CASTEGQGGTQYF
TRBV18,CASSHDRVQDEQFF
TRBV7-9,CASSSMRGNTEAFF
TRBV18,CASSPGGSGNTIYF
TRBV19,CASSPGRNSYEQYF
TRBV27,CASSLNQGVRSPLHF
TRBV11-2,CASSPDRDQPQHF
TRBV9,CASSVGGQGSYEQYF
TRBV5-1,CASSDYGEAETQYF
TRBV18,CASNRDSTDTQYF
TRBV7-2,CASSISFGQLQETQYF
TRBV7-8,CASSLIRGTGSPLHF
TRBV7-2,CASSLGGSYQETQYF
TRBV10-3,CAISPERGAQSPLHF
TRBV27,CASKPGYSNQPQHF
TRBV18,CASSSTGGQGGNTIYF
TRBV6-5,CASGQTGTPTGEQYF
TRBV30,CAWSARLGALEAFF
TRBV14,CASSAAASQPQHF
TRBV19,CASSSGGSGNQPQHF
TRBV5-4,CASSLPGTGGAYGYTF
TRBV7-3,CASSPAPAGGYTF
TRBV7-9,CASSRTGVSTGELFF
TRBV5-1,CASSLQVGSYNEQFF
TRBV19,CASSPNAGTVYGYTF
TRBV7-9,CASSLGHLNEKLFF
TRBV9,CASSVEGQGLGNTIYF
TRBV7-2,CASSLSLAGHNEQFF
TRBV5-3,CARSLNKSSYNSPLHF
TRBV7-2,CASRSGRGRQETQYF
TRBV18,CASSPTGRANTEAFF
TRBV7-2,CASSPLRGKDTEAFF
TRBV7-9,CASSLYEKLFF
TRBV5-1,CASSLGTEETQYF
TRBV5-4,CASSLGLGGGENTGELFF
TRBV11-2,CASRPLAGGGVNEQFF
TRBV5-1,CASSLVIGGSGNTIYF
TRBV7-2,CASSIPTSGSTDTQYF
TRBV19,CASLRRGAFGNTIYF
TRBV11-2,CASSLSTEAGRYGYTF
TRBV18,CASSVAEDRGNYGYTF
TRBV11-3,CASSVGLSTDTQYF
TRBV21-1,CASRNAGGCYYGYTF
TRBV25-1,CASTNRAYSETQYF
TRBV11-2,CASSPLTGSGNTIYF